This TCR beta chain was identified in a study of CD8 T cells in Susac syndrome. Negative isolation was applied to CD8+ and CD4+ T cells, and FACS enrichment was applied to TEMRA cells. The RNA, roughly 0.5 to 1 ug, was put through reverse transcription using random hexamers. An immunoSEQ multiplex PCR amplified TCR beta CDR3 over 54 Vbeta and 13 Jbeta. TCRdb re-derived calls from the immunoSEQ multiplex PCR reads in MiXCR, one entry per CDR3 protein. The data show 150,000 to 160,000 distinct CDR3 sequences, with about 94% seen just once and just over 0.2% held by the top ten. The V gene lost 2 bases and the J gene lost 9 bases, with 5 bases spanning the gap. Germline CDR1 is MNHEY and CDR2 is SVGAGI. The CDR3 covers 11 residues.

Sequencing was performed on CD8+ T cells from PBMCs. The chain links TRBV6-5 to TRBJ2-1; possibly TRBD1 or TRBD2 for D (5 bases each). The origin of this receptor is a human donor with multiple sclerosis. The CDR3 DNA reads TGTGCCAGCAGTTACGGGACTGAGCAGTTCTTC. This translates into CASSYGTEQFF.